The 30 T cell receptor beta chains given below trace back to one sample, sequenced in a study of human T cells and chemical hapten exposure. TCRdb passed the RACE reads through MiXCR, listing each CDR3 protein once. Found here are about 380,000 distinct CDR3 sequences, roughly 4.8% of them singletons; the top ten hold 2% to 2.5%. Time point denoted: patch test 1, 2 weeks after DPC sensitization. Treatment specified: therapeutic diphenylcyclopropenone sensitization with weekly scalp DPC. This sample comprised whole blood, obtained in connection with sensitization to the hapten diphenylcyclopropenone (DPC). Receptors originate from a woman between 50 and 59 years old with alopecia areata. Some clones in this sample may be carry-over from other donors' samples.

This clonotype showed up just a few times. The chain has TRBV12-5 and TRBJ2-7; 8 bases match TRBD1. The germline CDR1 and CDR2 sequences are LGHNT and FRNRAP. CDR3 size: 15 residues. The ends lost 4 bases at V and 1 base at J; junction bases unmatched: 6. CDR3 sequence (DNA): TGTGCTAGTGGTTCCCCAGGGACAGGATCCTACGAGCAGTACTTC. Translating it yields CASGSPGTGSYEQYF.

This clonotype was seen at least ten times. The gene calls are TRBV6-5 and TRBJ2-3; D ambiguous. In germline, CDR1 is MNHEY, CDR2 SVGAGI. The V gene lost 0 bases and the J gene lost 4 bases, with 11 bases spanning the gap. The CDR3 length is 15 residues. CDR3 residues: CASSYSIGQADTQYF. In DNA, the CDR3 is TGTGCCAGCAGTTACTCGATCGGTCAAGCAGATACGCAGTATTTT.

This chain joins TRBV28 and TRBJ2-2, with D maybe TRBD2 (6 bases). CDR3 length equals 15 residues. Germline V gene lookup returns CDR1 MDHEN and CDR2 SYDVKM. Trimming shortened V by 5 bases and J by 4 bases, and 14 bases separated the two germline ends. The CDR3 region is CASSPLGGSTGELFF. For the CDR3, the DNA is TGTGCCAGCAGTCCCCTGGGGGGAAGCACCGGGGAGCTGTTTTTT.

The CDR3 region has the DNA TGTGCCAGCAGCTCCATTGGGGGCGGGGGCCAAGAGACCCAGTACTTC. This sequence encodes CASSSIGGGGQETQYF. This chain connects TRBV12-3 or TRBV12-4 to TRBJ2-5; perhaps TRBD2 as D (7 bases). This CDR3 region has 16 residues. Trimming shortened V by 6 bases and J by 1 base, and 18 bases separated the two germline ends.

This clonotype was detected ten times or more. The chain combines TRBV6-1 with TRBJ2-7; D is possibly TRBD1 (5 bases). Germline values: CDR1 MNHNS, CDR2 SASEGT. Trimming removed 7 bases at V and 1 base at J, with 8 bases between. The CDR3 is made up of 12 amino acids. DNA of the CDR3: TGTGCCAGCAACGACAGATCCTACGAGCAGTACTTC. Translating gives CASNDRSYEQYF.

The table lists this clonotype with a few counts. This chain links TRBV25-1 with TRBJ1-5, with unresolved D. The CDR3 length is 14 residues. Germline CDR1 reads MGHDK; CDR2 reads SYGVNS. The V gene lost 3 bases and the J gene lost 0 bases, with 6 bases spanning the gap. The CDR3 DNA is TGTGCCAGCAGTGACAGTGATAGCAATCAGCCCCAGCATTTT. It translates to CASSDSDSNQPQHF.

Ten or more counts support this clonotype. The rearrangement links TRBV18 to TRBJ2-7, with 13 bases fitting TRBD2. Germline V gene lookup returns CDR1 KGHSH and CDR2 LQKENI. The CDR3 covers 15 residues. V shed 6 bases, J shed 6 bases, and the junction held 8 bases outside the gene matches. CDR3 loop: CASSPEGLAGSEQYF. The CDR3 coding sequence is TGTGCCAGCTCCCCCGAGGGACTAGCGGGGTCCGAGCAGTACTTC.

This clonotype was seen a handful of times. The rearrangement uses TRBV30 and TRBJ2-5; 8 bases map to TRBD1. CDR3 length: 15 residues. Germline values: CDR1 GTSNPN, CDR2 SVGIG (reference sequence). Trimming removed 4 bases from V and 4 bases from J; junction bases left unmatched: 11. The CDR3, as DNA: TGTGCCTGGAAGCAAGGACAGGGTAGGGGAGAGACCCAGTACTTC. Its translation is CAWKQGQGRGETQYF.

This clonotype came up many times. The V call is TRBV20-1, the J call TRBJ2-1; 8 bases align to TRBD1. The germline V gene has CDR1 DFQATT and CDR2 SNEGSKA (reference sequence). Trimming at V came to 5 bases and at J to 8 bases, leaving 8 bases not matched to a gene. The CDR3 loop spans 13 amino acids. CDR3 bases: TGCAGTGCTGCCTCGACAGGGGTGGATGAGCAGTTCTTC. Protein: CSAASTGVDEQFF.

This clonotype was recorded at least ten times. The rearrangement uses TRBV6-2 or TRBV6-3 and TRBJ2-7, with D hard to call. Germline loops: CDR1 MNHEY, CDR2 SVGEGT. The CDR3 extends over 11 amino acids. Trimming took off 6 bases at V and 6 bases at J, with 9 bases between the two ends. The CDR3 here is CASSNSPEQYF. The CDR3 bases are TGTGCCAGCAGCAACAGCCCCGAGCAGTACTTC.

In its sample, this clonotype was seen a few times. The chain is built from TRBV3-1 and TRBJ2-1, with TRBD2 matching 8 bases. Germline loops: CDR1 LGHDT, CDR2 YNNKEL (reference sequence). J gave up 0 bases and V 0 bases, and 13 bases lay outside the gene matches. The CDR3 spans 20 residues. The CDR3 DNA reads TGTGCCAGCAGCCAAGAATGGGGGCGACTAGCGCCGAGCTCCTACAATGAGCAGTTCTTC. Amino acid sequence: CASSQEWGRLAPSSYNEQFF.

The chain is built from TRBV7-9 and TRBJ2-3, with 8 bases lining up with TRBD2. Germline V lookup: CDR1 SEHNR, CDR2 FQNEAQ (reference sequence). The CDR3 runs to 17 residues. The J segment lost 0 bases and the V segment lost 5 bases, leaving 10 bases of the junction unmatched. CDR3 sequence (DNA): TGTGCCAGCAGCCCCGTGATTAGCGGGACTAGCACAGATACGCAGTATTTT. This gives the protein CASSPVISGTSTDTQYF.

The CDR3 DNA reads as TGTGCCATCAGTGAGCGGGGGGAGGTTTTGAATGAGCAGTTCTTC. Protein product: CAISERGEVLNEQFF. The rearrangement joins TRBV10-3 to TRBJ2-1; TRBD2 matches at 7 bases. The CDR3 consists of 15 residues. The germline CDR1 and CDR2 sequences are ENHRY and SYGVKD. The V segment lost 2 bases and the J segment 7 bases; nucleotides outside the gene matches: 8.

The rearrangement links TRBV6-5 to TRBJ2-1, with TRBD2 matching 13 bases. This CDR3 comprises 17 residues. CDR1 and CDR2 (germline): MNHEY, SVGAGI. Unmatched junction bases numbered 12, after V lost 5 bases and J lost 8 bases. The CDR3 is CASSLRLAGGRNDEQFF. For the CDR3, the DNA is TGTGCCAGCAGTCTCCGACTAGCGGGAGGCCGAAACGATGAGCAGTTCTTC.

This sequence joins TRBV4-2 and TRBJ2-3; 11 nucleotides align to TRBD2. V shed 4 bases, J shed 2 bases, and the junction held 5 bases outside the gene matches. This CDR3 is 16 amino acids long. The germline V gene has CDR1 LGHNA and CDR2 YNFKEQ. This CDR3 reads CASSPTSGGDTDTQYF. CDR3 nucleotide sequence: TGTGCCAGCAGCCCAACTAGCGGGGGAGACACAGATACGCAGTATTTT.

The gene calls are TRBV11-2 and TRBJ2-7; 9 bases align to TRBD1. Losses at the gene ends were 5 bases for V and 6 bases for J; bases not matched to a gene: 11. Germline values: CDR1 SGHAT, CDR2 FQNNGV. This CDR3 contains 15 residues. The CDR3 protein is CASSPWTGDIGEQYF. In nucleotides, the CDR3 is TGTGCCAGCAGCCCGTGGACAGGGGATATTGGCGAGCAGTACTTC.

This clonotype was seen a handful of times. The chain employs TRBV18 and TRBJ1-5; no reliable D call. V lost 0 bases and J 6 bases, leaving 15 bases between the germline ends. Germline V gene data show CDR1 as KGHSH and CDR2 as LQKENI. This CDR3 has 16 amino acids. The CDR3 DNA sequence: TGTGCCAGCTCACCACCTAAGAAGATTTCGCCTCAGCCCCAGCATTTT. This gives the protein CASSPPKKISPQPQHF.

This clonotype was recorded many times. V is TRBV29-1 and J is TRBJ1-2; TRBD1 might be the D (5 bases). The germline gives CDR1 SQVTM, CDR2 ANQGSEA. The V and J ends lost 4 bases and 4 bases respectively, with 10 bases between them. This CDR3 region has 12 residues. CDR3 DNA sequence: TGCAGCGTTGCCACAGGACCCTATGGCTACACCTTC. Protein sequence: CSVATGPYGYTF. The variable domain in full, with the rest retrieved from reference TRBV29-1 and TRBJ1-2, is SAVISQKPSRDICQRGTSLTIQCQVDSQVTMMFWYRQQPGQSLTLIATANQGSEATYESGFVIDKFPISRPNLTFSTLTVSNMSPEDSSIYLCSVATGPYGYTFGSGTRLTVV.

The chain combines TRBV7-9 with TRBJ1-2; TRBD1 is a possible D gene (6 bases). The V gene's germline CDR1 is SEHNR and CDR2 FQNEAQ (reference sequence). Trimming left V 4 bases short and J 3 bases short, with 18 bases between. The length of the CDR3 is 16 residues. CDR3 in amino acids: CASSSLRQVKDYGYTF. The CDR3 nucleotides are TGTGCCAGCAGCTCCCTCCGACAGGTCAAAGACTATGGCTACACCTTC.

This clonotype was detected many times. The J gene is TRBJ2-5, the V gene TRBV6-5, with 13 bases that match TRBD2. From germline, CDR1 is MNHEY and CDR2 SVGAGI. Germline trimming cut 7 bases from V and 2 bases from J; bases unmatched to any gene: 4. The CDR3 consists of 15 residues. The CDR3 DNA follows: TGTGCCAGCAAAGGACTAGCGGGGGCACAAGAGACCCAGTACTTC. Its protein product is CASKGLAGAQETQYF.

This clonotype was recorded at least ten times. The chain couples TRBV27 to TRBJ2-7; D unclear. Trimming removed 6 bases at V and 7 bases at J, with 19 bases between. Germline V gene data show CDR1 as MNHEY and CDR2 as SMNVEV (reference sequence). CDR3 length: 14 residues. As DNA, the CDR3 is TGTGCCAGCAGACCCGTGCGGACGTCGGGTGAGCAGTACTTC. This gives the protein CASRPVRTSGEQYF.

This clonotype was found a few times. This chain connects TRBV6-2 or TRBV6-3 to TRBJ2-7; 11 bases are shared with TRBD2. In germline, CDR1 is MNHEY, CDR2 SVGEGT. The length of the CDR3 is 16 residues. With 6 bases clipped from V and 5 bases from J, the junction kept 12 bases outside the gene matches. The CDR3 sequence: CASSAGTSGLPHEQYF. Written as DNA, the CDR3 is TGTGCCAGCAGCGCCGGGACTAGCGGATTGCCCCACGAGCAGTACTTC.

This clonotype was counted only a few times. The chain uses TRBV7-2 and TRBJ1-5; no clear D. Germline assignment: CDR1 SGHTA and CDR2 FQGNSA. The V and J ends lost 5 bases and 7 bases respectively, with 18 bases between them. The CDR3 spans 15 residues. Written as DNA, the CDR3 is TGTGCCAGCAGCCCTTTCCGGGGTACCGGACAGCCCCAGCATTTT. It codes for CASSPFRGTGQPQHF.

The table lists this clonotype with many counts. The chain recombines TRBV6-2 or TRBV6-3 with TRBJ2-1; D remains unclear. The CDR3 loop spans 11 amino acids. The V end lost 0 bases, the J end lost 12 bases, and 6 bases lay between the germline ends. The germline V gene encodes CDR1 MNHEY and CDR2 SVGEGT. DNA for the CDR3: TGTGCCAGCAGTTACTCCTGGGGGCAGTTCTTC. Its protein product is CASSYSWGQFF.

The rearrangement joins TRBV7-9 to TRBJ1-2; D gene unclear. The ends were cut back, 1 base at V and 4 bases at J, with 10 bases in the middle. CDR1 is SEHNR, CDR2 FQNEAQ, per germline (reference sequence). The CDR3 contains 14 residues. The CDR3 loop reads CASSLGEARYGYTF. DNA for the CDR3: TGTGCCAGCAGCTTAGGAGAGGCCCGCTATGGCTACACCTTC.

The chain links TRBV7-8 to TRBJ2-7, with 13 bases fitting TRBD2. This CDR3 is 17 amino acids long. Germline assignment: CDR1 SGHVS and CDR2 FQNEAQ. After removal of 5 bases from V and 4 bases from J, the junction contained 11 bases not matched to a gene. The CDR3 protein is CASSPREVLAGGYEQYF. As DNA, the CDR3 is TGTGCCAGCAGCCCACGAGAGGTACTAGCGGGAGGGTACGAGCAGTACTTC. Full variable domain (remainder filled in from reference TRBV7-8 and TRBJ2-7): GAGVSQSPRYKVAKRGQDVALRCDPISGHVSLFWYQQALGQGPEFLTYFQNEAQLDKSGLPSDRFFAERPEGSVSTLKIQRTQQEDSAVYLCASSPREVLAGGYEQYFGPGTRLTVT.

This clonotype was observed many times. The chain carries TRBV4-1 and TRBJ2-1; TRBD1 matches 7 bases. After removal of 3 bases from V and 14 bases from J, the junction contained 10 bases not matched to a gene. CDR3 length: 13 amino acids. From germline, CDR1 is MGHRA and CDR2 YSYEKL. CDR3 DNA sequence: TGCGCCAGCAGCCAGCTACCAGGGGGATCGGAGTTCTTC. Translation gives CASSQLPGGSEFF.

This clonotype was recorded once. The genes are TRBV2 and TRBJ2-5, with TRBD1 as a possible D gene (6 bases). The V and J ends lost 8 bases and 4 bases respectively, with 14 bases between them. Germline lookup yields CDR1 SNHLY and CDR2 FYNNEI. This CDR3 has 13 residues. CDR3 loop: CASETGLAETQYF. The CDR3 bases are TGTGCCAGCGAGACAGGATTGGCAGAGACCCAGTACTTC.

This clonotype was detected a few times. J is TRBJ2-3 and V is TRBV5-1; D gene unclear. V shed 0 bases and J shed 5 bases, with 10 bases lying between them. The CDR3 is 14 amino acids. CDR1 and CDR2 (germline): SGHRS, YFSETQ. The CDR3 sequence: CASSLAGPKDTQYF. The CDR3 bases are TGCGCCAGCAGCTTGGCCGGGCCGAAAGATACGCAGTATTTT.

This clonotype came up many times. V is TRBV21-1 and J is TRBJ2-1; the D segment call TRBD1 is taken from the table without a DNA check. TRBV21-1 is assigned pseudogene status. This CDR3 has 16 residues. CDR3 loop: CASSKPTGSSYNEQFF. In DNA form, the CDR3 reads TGTGCCAGCAGCAAACCCACAGGAAGCTCCTACAATGAGCAGTTCTTC.